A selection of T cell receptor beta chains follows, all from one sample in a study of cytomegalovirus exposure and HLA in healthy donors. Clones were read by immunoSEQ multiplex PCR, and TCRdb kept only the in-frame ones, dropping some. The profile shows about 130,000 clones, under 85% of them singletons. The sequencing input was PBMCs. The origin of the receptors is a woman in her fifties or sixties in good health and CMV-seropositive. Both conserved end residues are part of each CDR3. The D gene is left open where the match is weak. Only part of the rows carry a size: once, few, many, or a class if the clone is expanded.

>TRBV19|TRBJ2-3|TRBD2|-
TGTGCCAGTAGTATAGATCGGACTAGCGGGGACCTAAGCACAGATACGCAGTATTTT
CASSIDRTSGDLSTDTQYF
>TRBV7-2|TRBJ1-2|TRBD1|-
TGTGCCAGCAGGCCGACAGGGACCTATGGCTACACCTTC
CASRPTGTYGYTF
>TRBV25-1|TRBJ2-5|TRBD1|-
TGTGCCAGCAGTGACACCCGGACAGGTCAAGAGACCCAGTACTTC
CASSDTRTGQETQYF
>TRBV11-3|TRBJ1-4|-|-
TGTGCCAGCCAGGCCAGGATTAATGAAAAACTGTTTTTT
CASQARINEKLFF
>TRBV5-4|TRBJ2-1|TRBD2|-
TGTGCCAGCAGCGACCAGCGGGGGTTTGAGCAGTTCTTC
CASSDQRGFEQFF
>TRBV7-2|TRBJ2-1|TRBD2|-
TGTGCCAGCAGCTGGGGACTAGCGGGATACAATGAGCAGTTCTTC
CASSWGLAGYNEQFF
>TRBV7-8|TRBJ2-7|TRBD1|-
TGTGCCAGCAGCTTAGCACGGACAGGGGCCTACGAGCAGTACTTC
CASSLARTGAYEQYF
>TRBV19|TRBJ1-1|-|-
TGTGCCAGTCACAGGGAGAACACTGAAGCTTTCTTT
CASHRENTEAFF
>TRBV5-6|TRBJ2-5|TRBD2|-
TGTGCCAGCAGCTTAACTAGCGGGGAAGAGACCCAGTACTTC
CASSLTSGEETQYF
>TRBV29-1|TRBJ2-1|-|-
TGCAGCGCCAGGACACCCTCGGTCGATGAGCAGTTCTTC
CSARTPSVDEQFF
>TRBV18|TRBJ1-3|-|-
TGTGCCAGCTCACCGGGCACAGACACTGGAAACACCATATATTTT
CASSPGTDTGNTIYF
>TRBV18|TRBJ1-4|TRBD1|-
TGTGCCAGCTCATCTACAACAGGGGCTGAAAAACTGTTTTTT
CASSSTTGAEKLFF
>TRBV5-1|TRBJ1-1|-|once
TGCGCCAGCAGCGGGTCACAAGGGGGGAACACTGAAGCTTTCTTT
CASSGSQGGNTEAFF
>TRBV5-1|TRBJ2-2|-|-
TGCGCCAGCAGCTTACGCTCACAAGCGGTCGGCACCGGGGAGCTGTTTTTT
CASSLRSQAVGTGELFF
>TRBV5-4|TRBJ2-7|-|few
TGTGCCAGCAGCTTGGGTCCAGTCTCCTACGAGCAGTACTTC
CASSLGPVSYEQYF
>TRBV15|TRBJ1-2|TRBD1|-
TGTGCCACCAGCAGAGGCCGGACAGGGTTACGTGGCTACCCCTTC
CATSRGRTGLRGYPF
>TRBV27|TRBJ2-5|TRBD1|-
TGTGCCAGCAGTTTAGACAGGGGGCGCGGAGAGACCCAGTACTTC
CASSLDRGRGETQYF
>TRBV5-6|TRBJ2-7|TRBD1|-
TGTGCCAGCAGCTTGTTCGGGACAGGGGATTACGAGCAGTACTTC
CASSLFGTGDYEQYF
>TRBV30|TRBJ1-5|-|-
TGTGCCTGGAACCTAGGCAGGGCGAATCAGCCCCAGCATTTT
CAWNLGRANQPQHF
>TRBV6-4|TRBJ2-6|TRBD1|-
TGTGCCAGCAGTGACTCGGCCGGGACAGGGCTCTCTGGGGCCAACGTCCTGACTTTC
CASSDSAGTGLSGANVLTF
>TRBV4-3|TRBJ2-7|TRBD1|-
TGCGCCAGCAGCCAAGACGGTGTGGGGACAGGGCTCTACGAGCAGTACTTC
CASSQDGVGTGLYEQYF
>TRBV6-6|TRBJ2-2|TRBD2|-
TGTGCCAGCAGTTACCGCGGGGGGCCGAACACCGGGGAGCTGTTTTTT
CASSYRGGPNTGELFF
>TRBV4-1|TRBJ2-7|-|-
TGCGCCAGCAGCCAAGATCGTCCGTCCGAGCAGTACTTC
CASSQDRPSEQYF
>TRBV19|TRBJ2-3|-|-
TGTGCCAGTAGTATAGTTCGGACACACCCCGGAGATACGCAGTATTTT
CASSIVRTHPGDTQYF
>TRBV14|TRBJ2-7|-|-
TGTGCCAGCAGCCAATCCAGGTACGAGCAGTACTTC
CASSQSRYEQYF
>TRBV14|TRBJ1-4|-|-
TGTGCCAGCAGCCAAGGAGCGGGGGGGGATGAAAAACTGTTTTTT
CASSQGAGGDEKLFF
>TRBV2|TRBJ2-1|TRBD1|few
TGTGCCAGCTCTAGGACAGGGGGGAGCGATGAGCAGTTCTTC
CASSRTGGSDEQFF
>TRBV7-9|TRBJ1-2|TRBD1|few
TGTGCAGGCGGCCAGGGGGATCACTATGGCTACACCTTC
CAGGQGDHYGYTF
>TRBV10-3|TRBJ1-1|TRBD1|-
TGTGCCATCAGCACCGGGACAGGGGGCACTGAAGCTTTCTTT
CAISTGTGGTEAFF
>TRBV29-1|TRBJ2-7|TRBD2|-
TGCAGCGTTGCGGGGGGATCCTACGAGCAGTACTTC
CSVAGGSYEQYF
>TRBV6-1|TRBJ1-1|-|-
TGTGCCAGCAGTGCTGTCCGGGAGGGAACTGAAGCTTTCTTT
CASSAVREGTEAFF
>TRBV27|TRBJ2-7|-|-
TGTGCCAGCAGGCCACAAACAGGGTCGTCCAGGGACGAGCAGTACTTC
CASRPQTGSSRDEQYF
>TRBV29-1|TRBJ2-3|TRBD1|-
TGCAGCGTTTTAGGACAGGGTACAGATACGCAGTATTTT
CSVLGQGTDTQYF
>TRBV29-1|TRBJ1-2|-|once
TGCAGCGTTGGAGGGGGAACCTATGGCTACACCTTC
CSVGGGTYGYTF
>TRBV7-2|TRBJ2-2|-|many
TGTGCCAGCAGCTCAGACACCGGGGAGCTGTTTTTT
CASSSDTGELFF
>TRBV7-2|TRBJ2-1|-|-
TGTGCCAGCAGCCCCCGAGAAGAGCAGTTCTTC
CASSPREEQFF
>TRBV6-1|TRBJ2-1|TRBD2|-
TGTGCCAGCATTAACCAGCGGGGGGCCTATGAGCAGTTCTTC
CASINQRGAYEQFF
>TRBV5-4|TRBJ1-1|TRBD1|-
TGTGCCGGACACGGACAGGGAGTAGGGGACACTGAAGCTTTCTTT
CAGHGQGVGDTEAFF
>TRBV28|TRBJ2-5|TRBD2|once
TGTGCCAGCAGTTCGGGGGGGGCCAACAGTTTCCAGACCCAGTACTTC
CASSSGGANSFQTQYF
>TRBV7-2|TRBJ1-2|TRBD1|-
TGTGCCAGCAGCTTAGCGGGGTGGGGACAGGGGATTTCCTACACCTTC
CASSLAGWGQGISYTF